This TCR beta chain was profiled in a study of T cell repertoires in cytomegalovirus infection. Study summary: Recently identified HLA-C-restricted and well-studied HLA-B-restricted CMV epitopes were used. Study results and limitations: Identification of carriers of CMV plus the relevant HLA was performed using cumulative public TCR beta family frequency.

TCRdb used MiXCR to reprocess the reads, holding one entry per CDR3 protein. The table records tens of thousands of distinct CDR3 sequences, about a fifth of them present only once. This clonotype was picked up a small number of times. Its antigen is not known. Source: CD8+ T cells from cultured PBMCs, taken from culture after CMV antigen stimulation. The clonotype comes from a human donor in good health (CMV status not recorded). Some clones in this sample may be carry-over from other donors' samples.

DNA for the CDR3: TGTGCCAGCAGCATCCCGGGATTCAAGACCGAGCAGTACTTC. This encodes CASSIPGFKTEQYF. The chain employs TRBV7-2 and TRBJ2-7; tentatively, D is TRBD2 (5 bases). The CDR3 is made up of 14 amino acids. CDR1 and CDR2 from the germline V gene are SGHTA and FQGNSA. The germline V and J ends were trimmed by 5 bases and 6 bases, with 17 bases remaining between them.